This entry concerns a single T cell receptor beta chain. This sample is part of a study of shared clonotypes between healthy human individuals. Sequencing used immunoSEQ multiplex PCR; TCRdb keeps in-frame clones, though not all of them. The sample lists 2 million to 2.5 million clones, 85% to 95% occurring once. CDR3 length equals 14 residues. V lost 0 bases and J lost 2, with 6 bases in between. Per the germline V gene, CDR1 is SGHRS and CDR2 is YFSETQ. The rearrangement links TRBV5-1 to TRBJ2-1; no clear D. The specimen sequenced was naive CD4+ T cells from PBMCs. Subset in this sample: CD45RA+ positively selected. This sequence originates from a man aged 18-30 years in good health. Some clones in this sample may be carry-over from other donors' samples. CDR3 DNA sequence: TGCGCCAGCAGCTTGGACCCAACCTACAATGAGCAGTTCTTC. As protein: CASSLDPTYNEQFF.